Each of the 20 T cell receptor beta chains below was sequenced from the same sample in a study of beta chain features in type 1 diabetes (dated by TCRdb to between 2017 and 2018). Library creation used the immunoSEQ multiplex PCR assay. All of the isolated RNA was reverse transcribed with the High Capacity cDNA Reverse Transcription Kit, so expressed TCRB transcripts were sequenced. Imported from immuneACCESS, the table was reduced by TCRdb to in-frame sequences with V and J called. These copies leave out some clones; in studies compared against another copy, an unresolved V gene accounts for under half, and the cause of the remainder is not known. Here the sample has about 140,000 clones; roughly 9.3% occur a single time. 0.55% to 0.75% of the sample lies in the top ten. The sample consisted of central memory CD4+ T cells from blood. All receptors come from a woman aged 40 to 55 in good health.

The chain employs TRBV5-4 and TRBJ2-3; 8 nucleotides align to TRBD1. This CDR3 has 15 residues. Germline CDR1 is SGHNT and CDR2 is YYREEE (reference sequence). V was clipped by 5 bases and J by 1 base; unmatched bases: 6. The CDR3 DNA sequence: TGTGCCAGCAGTTGGCCAGGGGGCGGCACAGATACGCAGTATTTT. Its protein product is CASSWPGGGTDTQYF.

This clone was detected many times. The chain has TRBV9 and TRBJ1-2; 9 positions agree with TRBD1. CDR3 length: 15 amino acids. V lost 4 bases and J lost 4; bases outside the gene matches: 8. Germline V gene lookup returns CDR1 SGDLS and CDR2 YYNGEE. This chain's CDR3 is CASSPGTGLSYGYTF. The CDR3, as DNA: TGTGCCAGCAGCCCCGGGACAGGGTTGAGCTATGGCTACACCTTC. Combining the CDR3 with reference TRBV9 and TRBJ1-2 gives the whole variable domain DSGVTQTPKHLITATGQRVTLRCSPRSGDLSVYWYQQSLDQGLQFLIQYYNGEERAKGNILERFSAQQFPDLHSELNLSSLELGDSALYFCASSPGTGLSYGYTFGSGTRLTVV.

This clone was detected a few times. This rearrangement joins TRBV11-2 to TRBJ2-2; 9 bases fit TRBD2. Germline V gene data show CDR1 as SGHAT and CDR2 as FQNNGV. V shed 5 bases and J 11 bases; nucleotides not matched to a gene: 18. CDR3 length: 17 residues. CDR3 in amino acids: CASSPGLRASGAPELFF. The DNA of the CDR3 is TGTGCCAGCAGCCCAGGTCTGAGGGCTAGCGGGGCCCCTGAGCTGTTTTTT.

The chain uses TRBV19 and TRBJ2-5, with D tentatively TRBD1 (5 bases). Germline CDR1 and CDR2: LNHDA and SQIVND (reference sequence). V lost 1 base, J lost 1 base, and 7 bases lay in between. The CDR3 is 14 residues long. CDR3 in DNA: TGTGCCAGTAGTATAGGGGGCTTCCAAGAGACCCAGTACTTC. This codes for CASSIGGFQETQYF.

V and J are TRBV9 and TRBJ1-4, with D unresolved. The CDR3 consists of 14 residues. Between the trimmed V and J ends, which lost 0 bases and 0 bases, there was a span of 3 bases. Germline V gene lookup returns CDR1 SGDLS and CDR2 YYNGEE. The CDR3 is CASSVAATNEKLFF. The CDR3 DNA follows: TGTGCCAGCAGCGTAGCAGCAACTAATGAAAAACTGTTTTTT.

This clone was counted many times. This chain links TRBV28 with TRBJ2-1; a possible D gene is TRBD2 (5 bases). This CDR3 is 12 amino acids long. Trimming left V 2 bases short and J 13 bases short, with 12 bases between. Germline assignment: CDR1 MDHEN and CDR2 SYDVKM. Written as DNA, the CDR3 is TGTGCCAGCAGTTTACTCGGCCGGGGTCAGTTCTTC. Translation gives CASSLLGRGQFF. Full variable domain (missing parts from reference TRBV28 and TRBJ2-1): DVKVTQSSRYLVKRTGEKVFLECVQDMDHENMFWYRQDPGLGLRLIYFSYDVKMKEKGDIPEGYSVSREKKERFSLILESASTNQTSMYLCASSLLGRGQFFGPGTRLTVL.

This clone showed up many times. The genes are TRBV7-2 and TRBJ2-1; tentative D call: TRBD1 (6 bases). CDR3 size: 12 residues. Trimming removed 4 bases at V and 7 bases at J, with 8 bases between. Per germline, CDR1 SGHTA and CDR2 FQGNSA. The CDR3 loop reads CASSSTGNEQFF. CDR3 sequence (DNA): TGTGCCAGCAGCTCCACAGGGAATGAGCAGTTCTTC.

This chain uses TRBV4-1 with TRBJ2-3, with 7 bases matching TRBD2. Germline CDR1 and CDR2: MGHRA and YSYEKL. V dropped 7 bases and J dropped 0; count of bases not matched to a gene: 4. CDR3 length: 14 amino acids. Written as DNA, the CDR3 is TGCGCCAGCAAGAGCGGGGCTAGCACAGATACGCAGTATTTT. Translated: CASKSGASTDTQYF.

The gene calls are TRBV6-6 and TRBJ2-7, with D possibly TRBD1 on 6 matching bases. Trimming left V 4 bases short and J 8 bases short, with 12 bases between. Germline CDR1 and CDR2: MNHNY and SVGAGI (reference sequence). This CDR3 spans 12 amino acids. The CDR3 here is CASSSQGNKQYF. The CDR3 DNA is TGTGCCAGCAGTTCACAGGGCAACAAGCAGTACTTC.

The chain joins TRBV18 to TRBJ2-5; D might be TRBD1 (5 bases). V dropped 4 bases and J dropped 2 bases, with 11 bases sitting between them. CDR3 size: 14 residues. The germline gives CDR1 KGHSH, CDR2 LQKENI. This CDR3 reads CASSLQGKQETQYF. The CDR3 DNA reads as TGTGCCAGCTCACTTCAGGGAAAACAAGAGACCCAGTACTTC.

In DNA, the CDR3 is TGTGCCAGTAGTATGCAGGGGCGGCACGAGACCCAGTACTTC. Encoded protein: CASSMQGRHETQYF. This chain joins TRBV19 and TRBJ2-5, with a possible D match to TRBD1 (6 bases). Germline V gene lookup returns CDR1 LNHDA and CDR2 SQIVND (reference sequence). V was trimmed by 3 bases and J by 5 bases, leaving 13 bases between them. The CDR3 runs 14 residues.

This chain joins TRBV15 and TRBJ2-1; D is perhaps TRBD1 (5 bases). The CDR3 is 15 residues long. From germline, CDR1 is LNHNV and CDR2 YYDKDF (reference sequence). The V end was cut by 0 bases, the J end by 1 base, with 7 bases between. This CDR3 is CATSRDRGSYNEQFF. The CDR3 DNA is TGTGCCACCAGCAGAGATAGGGGTTCCTACAATGAGCAGTTCTTC.

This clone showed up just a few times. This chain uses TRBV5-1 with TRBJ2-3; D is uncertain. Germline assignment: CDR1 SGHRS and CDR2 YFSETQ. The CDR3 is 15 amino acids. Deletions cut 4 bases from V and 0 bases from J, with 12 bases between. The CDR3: CASSTKSLSTDTQYF. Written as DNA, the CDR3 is TGCGCCAGCAGCACGAAAAGCCTTAGCACAGATACGCAGTATTTT. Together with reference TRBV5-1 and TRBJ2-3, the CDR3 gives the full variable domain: KAGVTQTPRYLIKTRGQQVTLSCSPISGHRSVSWYQQTPGQGLQFLFEYFSETQRNKGNFPGRFSGRQFSNSRSEMNVSTLELGDSALYLCASSTKSLSTDTQYFGPGTRLTVL.

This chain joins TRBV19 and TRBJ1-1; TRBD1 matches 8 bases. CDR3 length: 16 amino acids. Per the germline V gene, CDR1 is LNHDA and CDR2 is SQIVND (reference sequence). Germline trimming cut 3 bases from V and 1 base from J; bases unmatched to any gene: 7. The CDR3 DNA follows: TGTGCCAGTAGTATCGGCAGGGGGCTGGAGAACACTGAAGCTTTCTTT. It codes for CASSIGRGLENTEAFF.

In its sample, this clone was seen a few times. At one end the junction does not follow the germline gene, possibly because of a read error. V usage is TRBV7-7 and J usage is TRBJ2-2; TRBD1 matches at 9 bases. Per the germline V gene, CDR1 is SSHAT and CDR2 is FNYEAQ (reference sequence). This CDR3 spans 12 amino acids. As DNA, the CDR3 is TGTGCTAGCAGCTCGGGACAGGGACGGCTGTTTTTT. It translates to CASSSGQGRLFF.

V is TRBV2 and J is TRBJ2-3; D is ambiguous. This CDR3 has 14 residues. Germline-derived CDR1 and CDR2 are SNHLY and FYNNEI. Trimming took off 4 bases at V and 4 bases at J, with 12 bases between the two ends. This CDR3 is CASSGGVAPDTQYF. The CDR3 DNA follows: TGTGCCAGCAGTGGTGGAGTAGCACCAGATACGCAGTATTTT.

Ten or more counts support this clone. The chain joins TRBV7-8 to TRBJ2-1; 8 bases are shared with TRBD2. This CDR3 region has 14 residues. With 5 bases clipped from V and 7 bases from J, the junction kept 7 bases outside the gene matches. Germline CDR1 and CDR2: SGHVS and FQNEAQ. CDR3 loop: CASSPGTRRNEQFF. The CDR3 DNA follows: TGTGCCAGCAGCCCCGGGACTAGGAGGAATGAGCAGTTCTTC.

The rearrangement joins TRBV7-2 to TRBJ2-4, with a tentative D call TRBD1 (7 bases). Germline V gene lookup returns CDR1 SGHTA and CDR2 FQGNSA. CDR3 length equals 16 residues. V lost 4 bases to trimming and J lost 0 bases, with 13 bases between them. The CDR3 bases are TGTGCCAGCAGCTACCGACAGGGACTAGCCAAAAACATTCAGTACTTC. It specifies CASSYRQGLAKNIQYF.

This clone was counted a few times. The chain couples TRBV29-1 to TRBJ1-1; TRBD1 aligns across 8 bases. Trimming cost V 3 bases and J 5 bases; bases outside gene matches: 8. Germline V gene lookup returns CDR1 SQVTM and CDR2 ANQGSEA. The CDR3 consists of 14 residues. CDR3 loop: CSVDPQGAGTEAFF. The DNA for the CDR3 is TGCAGCGTTGATCCTCAGGGGGCAGGTACTGAAGCTTTCTTT. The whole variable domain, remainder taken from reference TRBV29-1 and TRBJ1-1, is SAVISQKPSRDICQRGTSLTIQCQVDSQVTMMFWYRQQPGQSLTLIATANQGSEATYESGFVIDKFPISRPNLTFSTLTVSNMSPEDSSIYLCSVDPQGAGTEAFFGQGTRLTVV.

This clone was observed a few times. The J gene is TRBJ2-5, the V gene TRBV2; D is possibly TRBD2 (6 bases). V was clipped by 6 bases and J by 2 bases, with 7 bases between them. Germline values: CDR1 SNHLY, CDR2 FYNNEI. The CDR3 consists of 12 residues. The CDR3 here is CASRLAQETQYF. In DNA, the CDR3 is TGTGCCAGCAGACTAGCTCAAGAGACCCAGTACTTC.